This is a list of T cell receptor beta chains from one sample in a study of shared clonotypes between healthy human individuals. Repertoires were generated with immunoSEQ multiplex PCR, while TCRdb's copy carries only in-frame clones and drops some. The table lists roughly 700,000 clones, less than 85% of them singletons, with approximately 1.7% in the top ten. The sequenced material came from memory CD4+ T cells sorted from blood. These receptors were taken from a woman aged 25 to 45 in good health. The CDR3 runs from the conserved cysteine through the conserved F or W. Fields, in order: V gene, J gene, D gene, clone size, CDR3 DNA, CDR3 protein. The D gene is left open where the match is weak. Part of the rows lack a size; the others show once, few, many or a class for expanded clones.

>TRBV15|TRBJ2-5|-|-
TGTGCCACCAGCAGGAGCCCCGAAGAGACCCAGTACTTC
CATSRSPEETQYF
>TRBV6-1|TRBJ2-2|-|-
TGTGCCAGCAGTCAGAGGACAGCGAACACCGGGGAGCTGTTTTTT
CASSQRTANTGELFF
>TRBV27|TRBJ2-5|TRBD2|-
TGTGCCAGTAGACTAGCGGGAGTGGAGACCCAGTACTTC
CASRLAGVETQYF
>TRBV29-1|TRBJ1-1|-|once
TGCAGCGTTCTCCGCCCGATAAGTAGAACACCCGAAAGGAGAGCTTTCTTT
CSVLRPISRTPERRAFF
>TRBV2|TRBJ2-3|-|-
TGTGCCAGCAGGGAACAGGGTCCCACAGATACGCAGTATTTT
CASREQGPTDTQYF
>TRBV5-4|TRBJ1-1|-|-
TGTGCCAGCAGCTTTGGGGACACTGAAGCTTTCTTT
CASSFGDTEAFF
>TRBV30|TRBJ2-5|-|-
TGTGCCTGGAGTCGGGGGGCCGGCGAGACCCAGTACTTC
CAWSRGAGETQYF
>TRBV2|TRBJ2-3|TRBD2|-
TGTGCCAGCAAGGCGGGAGTGGGAGATACGCAGTATTTT
CASKAGVGDTQYF
>TRBV7-8|TRBJ1-2|TRBD1|-
TGTGCCAGCAGCCCCACACGGGGACAGTATAACTATGGCTACACCTTC
CASSPTRGQYNYGYTF
>TRBV4-1|TRBJ2-7|-|-
TGCGCCAGCAGCCAAACGCATGACAGTTACGAGCAGTACTTC
CASSQTHDSYEQYF
>TRBV28|TRBJ1-2|-|-
TGTGCCAGCACCACCCCCCCAGGGTTTAGAGGCTACACCTTC
CASTTPPGFRGYTF
>TRBV5-4|TRBJ2-5|TRBD1|-
TGTGCCAGCAGCGGCACCGGGACAGGGTTTGGAGAGACCCAGTACTTC
CASSGTGTGFGETQYF
>TRBV5-5|TRBJ1-4|-|-
TGTGCCAGCAGCTTGGCGCCAGCGACGAGTGAAAAACTGTTTTTT
CASSLAPATSEKLFF
>TRBV11-3|TRBJ2-1|-|-
TGTGCCAGCAGCTTAGATGGGTCTGACTACAATGAGCAGTTCTTC
CASSLDGSDYNEQFF
>TRBV21-1|TRBJ1-1|-|-
TGTGCCAGCAACTCAGACACGGGAGGGACTGAAGCTTTCTTT
CASNSDTGGTEAFF
>TRBV7-3|TRBJ2-1|TRBD1|-
TGTGCCAGCAGTCCAGGTGGGACAGTTATACCTGAGCAGTTCTTC
CASSPGGTVIPEQFF
>TRBV25-1|TRBJ1-5|-|-
TGTGCCAGCAGCCAAAGCGGGGGTCCCCAGCATTTT
CASSQSGGPQHF
>TRBV9|TRBJ2-2|-|-
TGTGCCAGCAGCCCCAGGTTTTCCCGAGGGACCGGGGAGCTGTTTTTT
CASSPRFSRGTGELFF
>TRBV2|TRBJ1-5|-|-
TGTGCCAGCAGTGGGGGGGGTAGCAATCAGCCCCAGCATTTT
CASSGGGSNQPQHF
>TRBV7-2|TRBJ2-7|-|few
TGTGCCAGCAGCTGGAACAGACTCGGCCCGGGAGAGCAGTACTTC
CASSWNRLGPGEQYF
>TRBV18|TRBJ2-1|TRBD2|-
TGTGCCAGCTCACCCCCCAGCGGGAGAGTATACAATGAGCAGTTCTTC
CASSPPSGRVYNEQFF
>TRBV19|TRBJ2-2|-|-
TGTGCCAGTAGTATAGCCCTAGCGAGTACCGGGGAGCTGTTTTTT
CASSIALASTGELFF
>TRBV11-2|TRBJ1-1|-|-
TGTGCCAGCAGCTTATACAGAGCCACTGAAGCTTTCTTT
CASSLYRATEAFF
>TRBV19|TRBJ2-1|TRBD2|few
TGTGCCAGTGAAGGCAGGGAGGGGTCCTACAATGAGCAGTTCTTC
CASEGREGSYNEQFF
>TRBV28|TRBJ2-5|TRBD1|once
TGTGCCAGCAGCCTGAATCAAAGACAGGGAGAGACCCAGTACTTC
CASSLNQRQGETQYF
>TRBV30|TRBJ1-1|-|-
-
CAWGGGSIPFFF
>TRBV5-8|TRBJ1-4|-|-
TGTGCCAGCAGCTTAGCTCCGTATGGTGAAAAACTGTTTTTT
CASSLAPYGEKLFF
>TRBV6-5|TRBJ2-5|TRBD2|-
TGTGCCAGCAGTCGCCAGCGGGAGAAAGAGACCCAGTACTTC
CASSRQREKETQYF
>TRBV2|TRBJ2-1|-|-
TGTGCCAGCAGTGAAGTCGCGTGGGCCCCGTTCTTC
CASSEVAWAPFF
>TRBV2|TRBJ2-7|TRBD2|-
TGTGCCAGCAGTGAGCGGGAGCAGGGCGAGCAGTACTTC
CASSEREQGEQYF
>TRBV6-1|TRBJ2-7|-|-
TGTGCCAGCGCCCTCGGCCGAACCTACGAGCAGTACTTC
CASALGRTYEQYF
>TRBV6-1|TRBJ2-5|-|-
TGTGCCAGCAGTGAAGCCACAGAAGAGACCCAGTACTTC
CASSEATEETQYF
>TRBV14|TRBJ2-1|-|-
TGTGCCAGCAACCCTTCCATGACGATGCAAGAGCAGTTCTTC
CASNPSMTMQEQFF
>TRBV5-1|TRBJ2-3|-|-
TGCGCCAGCAGCTTAGGGACACAAAGCACAGATACGCAGTATTTT
CASSLGTQSTDTQYF
>TRBV5-1|TRBJ2-5|TRBD1|-
TGCGCCAGCAGCCCGACAGGGGACCAAGAGACCCAGTACTTC
CASSPTGDQETQYF
>TRBV18|TRBJ1-2|TRBD1|-
TGTGCCAGCTCACCACGGACAGGGCTATCCTCCTATGGCTACACCTTC
CASSPRTGLSSYGYTF
>TRBV2|TRBJ1-4|-|once
TGTGCCAGCAGGAGCTGGACAGTTGGTGAAAAACTGTTTTTT
CASRSWTVGEKLFF
>TRBV25-1|TRBJ2-7|TRBD2|-
TGTGCCAGCAGTGAACGCCTAGCGGGGGTAACTGAGCAGTACTTC
CASSERLAGVTEQYF
>TRBV19|TRBJ2-7|TRBD1|-
TGTGCCAGTAGTATCACCGGGACAGGGGGGCAGCAGTACTTC
CASSITGTGGQQYF
>TRBV2|TRBJ2-6|-|-
TGTGCCAGCAGTGATTTACGTGGCTCTGGGGCCAACGTCCTGACTTTC
CASSDLRGSGANVLTF
>TRBV6-1|TRBJ2-3|-|few
TGTGCCAGCCTCGTTTTCGGCAGAGATACGCAGTATTTT
CASLVFGRDTQYF
>TRBV10-3|TRBJ2-5|TRBD1|-
TGTGCCATCGGGGACAGGGGTCAAGAGACCCAGTACTTC
CAIGDRGQETQYF
>TRBV11-2|TRBJ2-7|-|many
TGTGCCAGCAGCCCGAGTATCGATTTTGAGCAGTACTTC
CASSPSIDFEQYF
>TRBV28|TRBJ2-7|TRBD2|-
TGTGCCAGCAGGGATAGCGGGAGATCCCTCGAGCAGTACTTC
CASRDSGRSLEQYF
>TRBV5-1|TRBJ1-3|-|few
TGCGCCAGCAGGCCAGGGACGGATGGAAACACCATATATTTT
CASRPGTDGNTIYF
>TRBV7-2|TRBJ2-7|TRBD2|many
TGTGCCAGCAGCTTAGTCGGACTAGCGGGAGACGAGCAGTACTTC
CASSLVGLAGDEQYF
>TRBV25-1|TRBJ2-1|-|-
TGTGCCAGCAGAAAAACCAGCGGGCACTACAATGAGCAGTTCTTC
CASRKTSGHYNEQFF
>TRBV25-1|TRBJ2-7|-|-
TGTGCCAGCAGTGGACAGACTCGTGGAGACGAGCAGTACTTC
CASSGQTRGDEQYF
>TRBV2|TRBJ1-2|-|-
TGTGCTTCGGTGCAGACGACCGTTCGGGGCTACACCTTC
CASVQTTVRGYTF
>TRBV7-8|TRBJ2-2|TRBD2|-
TGTGCCAGCAGCTTAAACCTAGCGGGTTTGAGCGGGGAGCTGTTTTTT
CASSLNLAGLSGELFF
>TRBV29-1|TRBJ2-5|TRBD1|-
TGCAGCGTTGATGGGACAGGACAAGAGACCCAGTACTTC
CSVDGTGQETQYF
>TRBV28|TRBJ2-7|-|few
TGTGCCAGCGTGGGTATCCGGCGGGACTCCTACTACGAGCAGTACTTC
CASVGIRRDSYYEQYF
>TRBV18|TRBJ1-2|TRBD1|few
TGTGCCAGCTCACCAAGAATAGGACAGGGGGACTATGGCTACACCTTC
CASSPRIGQGDYGYTF
>TRBV7-6|TRBJ2-2|-|-
TGTGCCAGCAGCTTAGCCCTCGAGGAGGAGCTGTTTTTT
CASSLALEEELFF
>TRBV7-3|TRBJ2-7|-|few
TGTGCCAGCAGCTCCACCCCCGGGACTGTGGGCAGGCAGTACTTC
CASSSTPGTVGRQYF
>TRBV28|TRBJ1-5|-|-
TGTGCCAGCAACGTCCGACAGTATCAGCCCCAGCATTTT
CASNVRQYQPQHF
>TRBV5-8|TRBJ1-1|-|-
TGTGCCAGCAGTACGAGTCGGGCCCTGTTCACTGAAGCTTTCTTT
CASSTSRALFTEAFF
>TRBV28|TRBJ2-7|TRBD2|-
TGTGCCAGCAGAAAACTCAAGCGGGGCTACGAGCAGTACTTC
CASRKLKRGYEQYF
>TRBV5-1|TRBJ1-3|TRBD1|-
TGCGCCAGCAGCGACACAGGGGCTGGAAACACCATATATTTT
CASSDTGAGNTIYF
>TRBV18|TRBJ2-5|-|-
TGTGCCAGCTCTCCTGACGAGGAGACCCAGTACTTC
CASSPDEETQYF